This T cell receptor (beta chain) was identified in a study of blood T cell repertoires in COVID-19. Here immunoSEQ multiplex PCR was the method, and the copy in TCRdb shows in-frame clones only, minus some. The table includes around 49,000 clones, around 90% detected once. Trimming removed 6 bases from V and 13 bases from J; junction bases left unmatched: 16. CDR3 length: 15 residues. CDR1 is SGHRS and CDR2 is YFSETQ in the germline V gene. The V call is TRBV5-1, the J call TRBJ1-6; TRBD1 matches at 7 bases. The TCR comes from a human donor in a cohort sampled during active COVID-19. The sequencing sample was made of peripheral blood. The CDR3 here is CASKLFNDRAMPLHF. In DNA form, the CDR3 reads TGCGCCAGCAAGCTCTTTAACGACAGGGCAATGCCCCTCCACTTT.